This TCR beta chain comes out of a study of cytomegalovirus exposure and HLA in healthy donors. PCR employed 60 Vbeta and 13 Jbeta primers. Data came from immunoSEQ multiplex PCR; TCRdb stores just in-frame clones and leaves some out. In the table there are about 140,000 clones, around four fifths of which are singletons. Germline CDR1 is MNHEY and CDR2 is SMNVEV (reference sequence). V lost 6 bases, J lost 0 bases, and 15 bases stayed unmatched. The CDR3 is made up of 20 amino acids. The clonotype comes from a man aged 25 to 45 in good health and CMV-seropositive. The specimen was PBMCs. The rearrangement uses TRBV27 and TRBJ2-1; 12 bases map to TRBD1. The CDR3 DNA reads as TGTGCCAGCAGCCTCTCCCCGGGACAGGGGGCTATTAGCTCCTACAATGAGCAGTTCTTC. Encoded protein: CASSLSPGQGAISSYNEQFF.